This TCR beta chain was identified during a study of lung T cells in sarcoidosis with Löfgren's syndrome (dated by TCRdb to about 2017). As for the study more broadly: Sarcoidosis was characterized as a granulomatous disease that is mostly pulmonary, in which CD4+ T cells accumulate in bronchoalveolar lavage fluid. The repertoire analyses centered on Lofgren's syndrome patients. Summary of the overall study and its limitations: In alphabeta pairing analysis, TRAV12-1 preferentially paired with TRBV2, and these paired TCRs showed CDR3 homology. Multiple Lofgren's syndrome patients were reported to share TRAV12-1 and TRBV2 CDR3 motifs, a finding that suggests public CD4+ TCR repertoires. TRAV12-1 and TRBV2 were reported as the most expanded V gene segments in Löfgren's syndrome patients compared with control subjects. The study only suggested recognition of a sarcoidosis-associated antigen, and the antigen remained putative and unidentified.

Comments on this clonotype: Its antigen is currently not known. Possible read error: a much larger clone is one base away.

CD4+ T cells collected through bronchoalveolar lavage were the source used for profiling TCR repertoires. The instrument given in TCRdb is Illumina MiSeq. TCRdb reanalyzed the raw reads on its own, using fastp at Q25 for trimming and MiXCR for clone calling, and kept in-frame beta chains. Each entry is one CDR3 protein sequence, shown with its most common DNA and genes. For this sample the table gives about 19,000 distinct CDR3 sequences, of which 21% were detected only once. The top ten hold approximately 0.77% of the sample. The CDR3 measures 18 amino acids from cysteine to phenylalanine. The only DNA kept is the CDR3, 54 bases in frame from the first base. The germline ends are 18 bases apart after V is trimmed by 1 base and J by 2 bases. Per the germline V gene, SGHTA is the CDR1 and FQGNSA is the CDR2.

Material for sequencing was CD4+ T cells from bronchoalveolar lavage. This TCR derives from a human donor with sarcoidosis (Löfgren's syndrome or another form), or a control subject (not recorded which). The chain uses TRBV7-2 and TRBJ1-3; the D gene cannot be named for sure. The CDR3 has the sequence CASSLVFRTASPGNTIYF. At the DNA level, the sequence is TGTGCCAGCAGCTTAGTCTTTCGGACTGCGAGCCCTGGAAACACCATATATTTT.